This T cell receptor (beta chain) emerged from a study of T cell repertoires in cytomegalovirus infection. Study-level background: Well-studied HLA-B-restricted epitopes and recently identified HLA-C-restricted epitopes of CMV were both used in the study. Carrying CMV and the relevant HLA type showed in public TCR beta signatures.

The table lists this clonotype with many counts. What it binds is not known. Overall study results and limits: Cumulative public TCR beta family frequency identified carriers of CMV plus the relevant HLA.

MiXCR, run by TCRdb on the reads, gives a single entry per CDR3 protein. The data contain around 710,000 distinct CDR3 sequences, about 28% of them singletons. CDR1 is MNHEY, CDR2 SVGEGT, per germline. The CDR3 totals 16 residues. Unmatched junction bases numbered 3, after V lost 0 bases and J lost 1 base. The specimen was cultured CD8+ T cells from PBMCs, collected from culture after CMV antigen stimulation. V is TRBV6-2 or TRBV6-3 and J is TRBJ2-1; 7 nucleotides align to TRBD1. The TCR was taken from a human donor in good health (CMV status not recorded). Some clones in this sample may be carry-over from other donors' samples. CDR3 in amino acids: CASSYSATGSYNEQFF. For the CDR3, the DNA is TGTGCCAGCAGTTACTCCGCGACAGGGTCCTACAATGAGCAGTTCTTC.